Listed below are T cell receptor beta chains from one sample, sequenced in a study of cytomegalovirus exposure and HLA in healthy donors. Using immunoSEQ multiplex PCR, the repertoire was profiled, and TCRdb retains in-frame clones only, with some absent. The repertoire holds fewer than 110,000 clones, with approximately 76% as singletons. Input material: PBMCs. These receptors were obtained from a man aged 18 to 29 in good health and CMV-seronegative. Each CDR3 is given with its conserved first and last residue. D genes are given only for firm matches. The size entry is marked missing in some rows and otherwise reads once, few, many or a size class.

>TRBJ1-3|TRBV21-1|NA|NA
TGTGCCAGCAGCAACGGGGGGACAGGGACCCCCTCTGGAAACACCATATATTTT
CASSNGGTGTPSGNTIYF
>TRBJ2-1|TRBV5-1|TRBD1|few
TGCGCCAGCAGCTTCCGGGACAGGGGCAATGAGCAGTTCTTC
CASSFRDRGNEQFF
>TRBJ2-1|TRBV9|TRBD2|NA
TGTGCCAGCAGCACAGAGGAGACTAGCGGGGCGAACGCAAACAATGAGCAGTTCTTC
CASSTEETSGANANNEQFF
>TRBJ2-7|TRBV9|NA|NA
TGTGCCAGCAGCCCAGGAGGACAGAGCTACGAGCAGTACTTC
CASSPGGQSYEQYF
>TRBJ1-2|TRBV19|NA|NA
TGTGCCAGTAGTGTTCCGACAGTGAACTATGGCTACACCTTC
CASSVPTVNYGYTF
>TRBJ2-1|TRBV10-3|NA|NA
TGTGCCATCAAGCGCAGACTAAGTTACAATGAGCAGTTCTTC
CAIKRRLSYNEQFF
>TRBJ1-2|TRBV7-9|NA|few
TGTGCCAGCAGCTTAGGCCCGACAGGCGGGTATGGCTACACCTTC
CASSLGPTGGYGYTF
>TRBJ2-7|TRBV2|TRBD1|NA
TGTGCCAGCAGTGGAACAGGGGGCATCTACGAGCAGTACTTC
CASSGTGGIYEQYF
>TRBJ2-5|TRBV9|TRBD1|NA
TGTGCCAGCAGCTTCGGGACAGGGTGGCAGACCCAGTACTTC
CASSFGTGWQTQYF
>TRBJ1-2|TRBV5-1|TRBD1|NA
TGCGCCAGCAGCCAGGGGGATTACGACTATGGCTACACCTTC
CASSQGDYDYGYTF
>TRBJ1-6|TRBV7-3|NA|NA
TGTGCCAGCAGCTTAACGGGGCAGGGTCTTTCACCCCTCCACTTT
CASSLTGQGLSPLHF
>TRBJ2-3|TRBV7-6|TRBD2|once
TGTGCCAGCAGCTTGGTGGCGGGGGGCGCAGATACGCAGTATTTT
CASSLVAGGADTQYF
>TRBJ2-3|TRBV9|NA|NA
TGTGCCAGCAGCGCCCCCTCCTCCGACAGGGAGGTAAGGAATACGCAGTATTTT
CASSAPSSDREVRNTQYF
>TRBJ2-7|TRBV2|NA|NA
TGTGCCAGCAGTGGGCAGGGGTACGAGCAGTACTTC
CASSGQGYEQYF
>TRBJ1-3|TRBV2|TRBD1|few
TGTGCCAGCAGCTACAAGGGACAGGGACCCGGAAACACCATATATTTT
CASSYKGQGPGNTIYF
>TRBJ1-5|TRBV6-6|TRBD1|once
TGTGCCAGCAGGCCGGGACAGGGGGCGAATAATCAGCCCCAGCATTTT
CASRPGQGANNQPQHF
>TRBJ2-7|TRBV4-2|NA|NA
TGTGCCAGCAGCCAAGATTTAGGGGGCGAGCAGTACTTC
CASSQDLGGEQYF
>TRBJ2-6|TRBV27|TRBD1|NA
TGTGCCAGCAGCCCGGACAGGCCCCACTCTGGGGCCAACGTCCTGACTTTC
CASSPDRPHSGANVLTF
>TRBJ2-7|TRBV5-5|TRBD1|few
TGTGCCAGCAGCTTGGTAGGGACAGGCCTCTACGAGCAGTACTTC
CASSLVGTGLYEQYF
>TRBJ2-1|TRBV9|NA|NA
TGTGCCAGCAGCGTAGGTCTAACCACCAACAATGAGCAGTTCTTC
CASSVGLTTNNEQFF
>TRBJ2-1|TRBV4-2|NA|NA
TGTGCCAGCAGCCAAGACAGCGGGGAGCAGTTCTTC
CASSQDSGEQFF
>TRBJ1-6|TRBV7-9|NA|NA
TGTGCCAGCAGCTTAGCCGCGGGGGCTAATTCACCCCTCCACTTT
CASSLAAGANSPLHF
>TRBJ1-1|TRBV5-4|NA|once
TGTGCCAGCAGCCCCGGGGGGGTGAACACTGAAGCTTTCTTT
CASSPGGVNTEAFF
>TRBJ1-2|TRBV25-1|NA|few
TGTGCCAGCAGTGAATATGGTGGGGGGGACTACACCTTC
CASSEYGGGDYTF
>TRBJ2-5|TRBV2|TRBD1|NA
TGTGCCAACAGGGGGCCAGGGAAACAAGAGACCCAGTACTTC
CANRGPGKQETQYF
>TRBJ1-1|TRBV14|NA|medium-sized
TGTGCCAGCAGCCTAGGTCCGGGGAGGACTGAAGCTTTCTTT
CASSLGPGRTEAFF
>TRBJ1-2|TRBV6-1|TRBD1|NA
TGTGCCAGCAGTGAAACCGCAGGGGGCATCTATGGCTACACCTTC
CASSETAGGIYGYTF
>TRBJ2-7|TRBV19|NA|NA
TGTGCCAGTAGTATAGATCCGTCTTACGAGCAGTACTTC
CASSIDPSYEQYF
>TRBJ2-1|TRBV15|NA|NA
TGTGCCACCAGCAGAGATCGGTACAATGAGCAGTTCTTC
CATSRDRYNEQFF
>TRBJ2-7|TRBV10-3|TRBD2|NA
TGTGCCATCAGTGAGATGGGACTAGGAGGTTCGGGGCTATACGAGCAGTACTTC
CAISEMGLGGSGLYEQYF
>TRBJ1-4|TRBV7-9|TRBD1|many
TGTGCCAGCAGCTCGAGGGTGGCAGGGGGTGATCCTAATGAAAAACTGTTTTTT
CASSSRVAGGDPNEKLFF
>TRBJ1-4|TRBV5-4|NA|once
TGTGCCAGCAGCTTAAATCTGGTCGCTAGCAGGGAAAAACTGTTTTTT
CASSLNLVASREKLFF
>TRBJ2-1|TRBV6-5|NA|NA
TGTGCCAGCAGTTACTCGAGGGCAAACAATGAGCAGTTCTTC
CASSYSRANNEQFF
>TRBJ1-1|TRBV14|NA|NA
TGTGCCAGCAGCCAAGGTGGGGGACTCGAAGCTTTCTTT
CASSQGGGLEAFF
>TRBJ2-3|TRBV10-3|NA|NA
TGTGCCATCAGTGAACCTGACAGGAGCACAGATACGCAGTATTTT
CAISEPDRSTDTQYF
>TRBJ2-3|TRBV7-2|NA|NA
TGTGCCAGCAGCTTAAACAGACCCGGCACCCAAGGTCTGTATTTT
CASSLNRPGTQGLYF
>TRBJ2-3|TRBV5-1|NA|NA
TGCGCCAGCAGCCCCAACAGGGCGGCAGATACGCAGTATTTT
CASSPNRAADTQYF
>TRBJ1-6|TRBV5-1|TRBD1|NA
TGCGCCAGCAGATCCACAGGGGGCTCTTCACCCCTCCACTTT
CASRSTGGSSPLHF
>TRBJ1-4|TRBV28|NA|NA
TGTGCCAGCAGTTTCGGGGGAAGTGGCGAAAAACTGTTTTTT
CASSFGGSGEKLFF
>TRBJ2-1|TRBV7-9|NA|NA
TGTGCCAGCTTAGCCGAAAATTTCAATGAGCAGTTCTTC
CASLAENFNEQFF
>TRBJ1-6|TRBV2|NA|NA
TGTGCCAGCAGCAGTGCAGGGGTAGATAATTCACCCCTCCACTTT
CASSSAGVDNSPLHF
>TRBJ2-3|TRBV6-5|TRBD1|NA
TGTGCCAGCAGTTACCAGACAGGGCCTGGGGGGCAGTATTTT
CASSYQTGPGGQYF
>TRBJ2-5|TRBV7-9|NA|NA
TGTGCCAGCAGCCCGAATAGGGGGGGACGTGAGACCCAGTACTTC
CASSPNRGGRETQYF
>TRBJ2-2|TRBV4-3|NA|NA
TGCGCCAGCAGCCAAGATGGTGGGGGCCGGGCCGGGGAGCTGTTTTTT
CASSQDGGGRAGELFF
>TRBJ1-1|TRBV5-5|NA|NA
TGTGCCAGCAGCCCGAGGAGGGGGGGCACTGAAGCTTTCTTT
CASSPRRGGTEAFF